The present entry profiles one TCR beta chain with its context. Its target is unknown. V was trimmed by 5 bases and J by 4 bases, leaving 9 bases between them. The CDR3 has 13 amino acids. Germline-derived CDR1 and CDR2 are MNHEY and SMNVEV (reference sequence). TCR alpha and beta CDR3s were amplified from mRNA by semiquantitative ARM-PCR. In ARM-PCR, communal superprimers followed tagged nested gene-specific primers for exponential amplification. TCRdb independently ran MiXCR on the multiplex PCR reads; one entry per CDR3 protein. The sample has more than 13,000 distinct CDR3 sequences, 50% to 75% seen once; the top ten hold about 2%. The data stem from a study of relationships among human T cell subsets. General study points: Clones with over 100 reads held over 55% of CD8+ cytotoxic sequences. Substantial CDR3 sharing among Th1, Th2 and regulatory cells suggested stochastic fate choice.

Regulatory T cells were selected from positively selected CD4+ cells using anti-CD25 beads. J is TRBJ2-1 and V is TRBV27, with D hard to call. Sequenced material: Tregs sorted from blood. This TCR derives from a man between 40 and 49 years old in good health. This chain's CDR3 is CASSPPPYNEQFF. CDR3 nucleotide sequence: TGTGCCAGCAGTCCCCCACCTTACAATGAGCAGTTCTTC.